This is a list of T cell receptor beta chains from one sample in a study of T cell changes during pregnancy in multiple sclerosis. Repertoires were generated with immunoSEQ multiplex PCR, while TCRdb's copy carries only in-frame clones and drops some. This table holds 45,000 to 60,000 clones, 90% to 95% found once. The material sequenced was peripheral blood, taken in the second trimester of pregnancy. These receptors were obtained from a female donor with multiple sclerosis, enrolled in a pregnancy study. Both conserved end residues are trimmed from each CDR3. The order of the fields is J gene, clone size, V gene, CDR3 protein. Some rows have no size entry. The others give once, few or many, or a class for an expanded clone.

TRBJ2-3 . TRBV19 ASSMGGLAGVDTQY
TRBJ2-3 . TRBV7-2 ASSQSTGVDTQY
TRBJ1-5 . TRBV2 ASRRGTGQNQPQH
TRBJ2-7 . TRBV11-1 ASSLAQGVPYEQY
TRBJ2-7 . TRBV6-4 ASSDPRWAGPMYEQY
TRBJ2-2 . TRBV9 ASSWTSGNTGELF
TRBJ2-1 . TRBV7-9 ASSSRVGGSYNEQF
TRBJ2-1 . TRBV27 ASSLGQTPYNEQF
TRBJ2-7 . TRBV7-2 ASSLELAGGNEQY
TRBJ1-2 . TRBV5-8 ATHRYSTGLSYGYT
TRBJ2-1 once TRBV11-3 ASSLESGSANNEQF
TRBJ1-2 . TRBV30 AWSGRGSYGYT
TRBJ2-6 . TRBV25-1 ASQNAAGANVLT
TRBJ1-1 once TRBV7-9 ASSSYGTEAF
TRBJ2-1 . TRBV5-4 ASSLGRGRNSYNEQF
TRBJ2-1 . TRBV7-3 ASSLAGSYNEQF
TRBJ1-3 . TRBV7-9 ATPRDKKLSGNTIY
TRBJ2-5 . TRBV27 ASRGGGSETQY
TRBJ2-1 . TRBV5-6 ASSLVRDSYNEQF
TRBJ1-5 . TRBV30 AWATGINQPQH